Listed here are 30 T cell receptor beta chains from one sample, sequenced in a study of T cells in women clearing cervical HPV infection. Clones were sequenced by immunoSEQ multiplex PCR, and TCRdb holds only the in-frame ones, with some missing. The sample holds about 26,000 clones. The sequencing sample was made of blood buffy coat. The receptors originated from a woman between 18 and 69 years old with a cervical HPV16 infection that either progressed to CIN3+ or cleared (not recorded which).

As concerns this clone: The read finishes 3 residues shy of the CDR3 end, and the germline J gene is used to complete it. This chain joins TRBV19 and TRBJ1-2; the match to TRBD1 covers 10 bases. In germline, CDR1 is LNHDA, CDR2 SQIVND (reference sequence). This CDR3 has 15 amino acids. CDR3 DNA (partial): TGTGCCAGTAGTACGGGACAGGGGAGATACTACGAC. Amino acid sequence: CASSTGQGRYYD. The whole CDR3 sequence is CASSTGQGRYYDYTF. Using reference TRBV19 and TRBJ1-2 for the parts outside the CDR3, the full variable domain is DGGITQSPKYLFRKEGQNVTLSCEQNLNHDAMYWYRQDPGQGLRLIYYSQIVNDFQKGDIAEGYSVSREKKESFPLTVTSAQKNPTAFYLCASSTGQGRYYDYTFGSGTRLTVV.

In the case of this clone: The read is 3 residues too short to cover the CDR3 end, so that end is filled in from the germline J gene. The chain links TRBV7-3 to TRBJ1-2, with D perhaps matching TRBD1 (6 bases). CDR3 size: 15 residues. Germline loops: CDR1 SGHTA, CDR2 FQGTGA. The part of the CDR3 DNA that was read is TGTGCCAGCAGCTTAACAGGGGCAGGGGTAGGAGAC. Translation: CASSLTGAGVGD. The CDR3 as a whole reads CASSLTGAGVGDYTF.

With respect to this clone: The read ends 3 residues before the CDR3 terminus; that terminus is restored from the germline J gene. The chain has TRBV20-1 and TRBJ2-1, with D hard to call. Germline V gene lookup returns CDR1 DFQATT and CDR2 SNEGSKA (reference sequence). The germline V and J ends were trimmed by 0 bases and 5 bases, with 17 bases remaining between them. The CDR3 runs 16 residues. CDR3 sequence: CSARDGTKPLDNEQFF. The sequenced part of the CDR3 DNA is TGCAGTGCTAGAGATGGCACTAAGCCCTTGGACAATGAG.

Concerning this clone itself: The read halts 3 residues ahead of the CDR3 end, with the missing end drawn from the germline J gene. This chain joins TRBV2 and TRBJ2-3; the match to TRBD2 covers 16 bases. This CDR3 is built from 18 residues. Looked up from germline, CDR1 is SNHLY and CDR2 is FYNNEI. J was trimmed by 1 base and V by 10 bases; bases with no gene match: 11. The CDR3 is CATSPGLAGGLGTDTQYF. The DNA read from the CDR3 is TGTGCCACCTCCCCGGGACTAGCGGGGGGGCTGGGCACAGATACG.

On this clone itself: Coverage ceases 3 residues before the CDR3 finishes, and the germline J gene fills in the end. The gene calls are TRBV6-1 and TRBJ1-2, with D possibly TRBD1 on 6 matching bases. The V gene lost 1 base and the J gene lost 7 bases, with 16 bases spanning the gap. Per the germline V gene, CDR1 is MNHNS and CDR2 is SASEGT. CDR3 size: 15 residues. The CDR3 DNA, read in part, is TGTGCCAGCAGTGAAGAAGGAGGGGGGGTAAGTGGC. Residues: CASSEEGGGVSG. The complete CDR3 reads CASSEEGGGVSGYTF.

Of note for this clone: The CDR3 goes on 3 residues after the read ends, and that part is filled in from the germline J gene. J is TRBJ2-4 and V is TRBV10-3; 11 nucleotides match TRBD2. Germline V lookup: CDR1 ENHRY, CDR2 SYGVKD. The CDR3 consists of 15 residues. V lost 5 bases to trimming and J lost 8 bases; unmatched junction nucleotides: 8. CDR3 DNA (partial): TGTGCCATCAGTACCGGGACTAGCGGTTCTGACATT. It specifies CAISTGTSGSDI. The whole CDR3 protein is CAISTGTSGSDIQYF.

In the case of this clone: The read ends 3 residues early relative to the CDR3; the germline J gene fills the gap. The chain links TRBV5-4 to TRBJ2-7; the D is unclear. Germline V gene sequence: CDR1 SGHNT, CDR2 YYREEE (reference sequence). This CDR3 is 12 amino acids long. Trimming cost V 0 bases and J 2 bases, with 3 bases left between them. The sequenced part of the CDR3 DNA is TGTGCCAGCAGCTTGGAGGCCTACGAG. The encoded protein is CASSLEAYE. The full CDR3 protein is CASSLEAYEQYF.

As for this clone: From the germline J gene comes the end of the CDR3, since the read stops 3 residues before it. This chain uses TRBV12-3 or TRBV12-4 with TRBJ2-7; tentatively, D is TRBD2 (6 bases). The CDR3 spans 13 residues. V lost 7 bases, J lost 3 bases, and 13 bases lay in between. The CDR3 sequence is CASTSMGGYEQYF. CDR3 bases read: TGTGCCAGCACCTCGATGGGGGGCTACGAG.

With respect to this clone: The read halts 3 residues ahead of the CDR3 end, with the missing end drawn from the germline J gene. The V gene is TRBV19, the J gene TRBJ1-4, with 8 bases that match TRBD1. The trim removed 5 bases at V and 8 bases at J, leaving 7 bases unmatched. CDR1 and CDR2 (germline): LNHDA, SQIVND (reference sequence). The CDR3 is made up of 14 amino acids. The CDR3 is CASSADRGHEKLFF. Partial CDR3 DNA: TGTGCCAGTAGTGCCGACAGGGGCCACGAAAAA.

Concerning this clone itself: Read sequence stops 3 residues before the CDR3 end, and the germline J gene provides the missing end. The rearrangement joins TRBV19 to TRBJ1-6; no definite D call. Trimming pared 7 bases from V and 0 bases from J, leaving 7 bases between. The CDR3 runs to 14 residues. The germline V gene has CDR1 LNHDA and CDR2 SQIVND (reference sequence). The CDR3 bases that were read are TGTGCCAGTAAGGCCAGCTCCTATAATTCACCC. Residues: CASKASSYNSP. The CDR3 as a whole reads CASKASSYNSPLHF.

A word on this clone: The read comes to an end 3 residues before the CDR3 does, leaving the germline J gene to fill in the end. The chain is built from TRBV5-1 and TRBJ2-7; possible D gene TRBD2, 6 bases. Between the trimmed V and J ends, which lost 4 bases and 3 bases, there was a span of 17 bases. This CDR3 comprises 15 residues. Germline V lookup: CDR1 SGHRS, CDR2 YFSETQ. The DNA read from the CDR3 is TGCGCCAGCAGCCCCAGTCGGGGGATCGTCTACGAG. As protein: CASSPSRGIVYE. The full CDR3 is CASSPSRGIVYEQYF.

Of note for this clone: Mismatch with germline at one junction end may stem from a read error. From the germline J gene comes the end of the CDR3, since the read stops 3 residues before it. The rearrangement links TRBV6-2 or TRBV6-3 to TRBJ2-4; D is uncertain. From germline, CDR1 is MNHEY and CDR2 SVGEGT. The CDR3 is made up of 14 amino acids. Partial CDR3 DNA: TGTGCCAGCACTTACGAGGCAATTTACTATGGT. Its protein product is CASTYEAIYYG. The whole CDR3 is CASTYEAIYYGQYF.

About this clone: Sequencing ends 3 residues short of the CDR3 end; the germline J gene provides the rest. The rearrangement joins TRBV7-2 to TRBJ2-7, with TRBD2 matching 8 bases. The CDR3 has 14 amino acids. Germline assignment: CDR1 SGHTA and CDR2 FQGNSA. The V segment lost 2 bases and the J segment 3 bases; nucleotides outside the gene matches: 3. The DNA read from the CDR3 is TGTGCCAGCAGCTTAAATCGGGGGGGCTACGAG. It is translated as CASSLNRGGYE. In full, the CDR3 reads CASSLNRGGYEQYF.

Comments on this clone: Coverage ceases 3 residues before the CDR3 finishes, and the germline J gene fills in the end. The chain employs TRBV5-4 and TRBJ1-2; tentative D call: TRBD1 (5 bases). The germline V and J ends were trimmed by 4 bases and 2 bases, with 12 bases remaining between them. Germline CDR1 reads SGHNT; CDR2 reads YYREEE (reference sequence). The length of the CDR3 is 14 residues. The CDR3 reads CASSQHGGNYGYTF. Partial CDR3 DNA: TGTGCCAGCAGCCAGCACGGGGGGAACTATGGC. The full variable domain, rest sourced from reference TRBV5-4 and TRBJ1-2, is ETGVTQSPTHLIKTRGQQVTLRCSSQSGHNTVSWYQQALGQGPQFIFQYYREEENGRGNFPPRFSGLQFPNYSSELNVNALELDDSALYLCASSQHGGNYGYTFGSGTRLTVV.

In the case of this clone: The read falls 3 residues short of the CDR3 end, and the missing part is taken from the germline J gene. The chain uses TRBV10-3 and TRBJ2-7, with TRBD2 matching 7 bases. The CDR3 length is 14 residues. Trimming took 7 bases from V and 3 from J; bases not matched to a gene: 9. Germline V gives CDR1 ENHRY, CDR2 SYGVKD. This chain's CDR3 is CAIIPGGGGYEQYF. The covered CDR3 bases are TGTGCCATCATCCCTGGCGGGGGAGGCTACGAG.

The CDR3 is CASSFWSDTNSPLHF. CDR3 DNA (partial): TGTGCCAGCAGTTTTTGGTCGGACACTAATTCACCC. V is TRBV27 and J is TRBJ1-6; tentative D call: TRBD1 (5 bases). The sequence runs out 3 residues before the end of the CDR3; the remainder is reconstructed from the germline J gene. Between the trimmed V and J ends, which lost 3 bases and 6 bases, there was a span of 12 bases. Germline assignment: CDR1 MNHEY and CDR2 SMNVEV (reference sequence). The CDR3 runs to 15 residues.

Of note for this clone: The read falls 3 residues short of the CDR3 end, and the missing part is taken from the germline J gene. This chain links TRBV7-9 with TRBJ1-2; D is undetermined. The CDR3 has 15 amino acids. The germline gives CDR1 SEHNR, CDR2 FQNEAQ (reference sequence). The DNA read from the CDR3 is TGTGCCAGCAGCTTAGGCGGAGAAGCCCAAGAGGCC. Protein: CASSLGGEAQEA. The full CDR3 protein reads CASSLGGEAQEAYTF.

Comments on this clone: Germline is not matched at one junction end, which may reflect a read error. Read sequence stops 3 residues before the CDR3 end, and the germline J gene provides the missing end. The J gene is TRBJ1-2, the V gene TRBV4-2; 7 bases align to TRBD1. The CDR3 sequence is 18 residues long. The germline V gene encodes CDR1 LGHNA and CDR2 YNFKEQ. CDR3 sequence reads: CASSQDLGTATALGGYTF. The sequenced CDR3 bases are TGCGCCAGCAGCCAAGATTTAGGGACAGCAACCGCCCTTGGAGGC.

A remark on this clone: The read comes to an end 3 residues before the CDR3 does, leaving the germline J gene to fill in the end. The V call is TRBV20-1, the J call TRBJ2-2; perhaps TRBD2 as D (5 bases). V was cut by 5 bases and J by 1 base, with 11 bases left in between. The CDR3 consists of 14 residues. Germline V gives CDR1 DFQATT, CDR2 SNEGSKA (reference sequence). CDR3 bases read: TGCAGTGCTGAGGACTTATTGAACACCGGGGAG. Translated, it gives CSAEDLLNTGE. The complete CDR3 protein is CSAEDLLNTGELFF.

With respect to this clone: The read comes to an end 3 residues before the CDR3 does, leaving the germline J gene to fill in the end. This sequence joins TRBV10-3 and TRBJ2-1, with TRBD2 matching 12 bases. The V and J ends lost 6 bases and 5 bases, in that order; junction bases with no gene match: 11. The CDR3 length is 17 residues. Germline assignment: CDR1 ENHRY and CDR2 SYGVKD. Here the CDR3 reads CAIRLAGGPRSDNEQFF. The CDR3 DNA, read in part, is TGTGCCATCAGGCTAGCGGGGGGGCCTAGATCCGACAATGAG.

Turning to this clone: The CDR3 end falls 3 residues outside the read, so it is completed with the germline J gene. The chain is built from TRBV7-2 and TRBJ1-3, with D tentatively TRBD1 (5 bases). V was trimmed by 8 bases and J by 3 bases, leaving 8 bases between them. This CDR3 region has 12 residues. Germline loops: CDR1 SGHTA, CDR2 FQGNSA. The CDR3 bases that were read are TGTGCCAGCCGGGGGAATGGAAACACC. It specifies CASRGNGNT. The full CDR3 is CASRGNGNTIYF.

To note about this clone: Sequencing ends 3 residues short of the CDR3 end; the germline J gene provides the rest. The J gene is TRBJ2-5, the V gene TRBV20-1, with 8 positions matching TRBD1. Trimming took 3 bases from V and 5 from J; bases not matched to a gene: 5. In germline, CDR1 is DFQATT, CDR2 SNEGSKA (reference sequence). The CDR3 covers 13 residues. The CDR3 loop reads CSASEDRAETQYF. Partial CDR3 DNA: TGCAGTGCTAGCGAGGACAGGGCTGAGACC.

As to this clone: The read terminates 3 residues before the CDR3 end, so the remaining end is supplied by the germline J gene. This sequence joins TRBV28 and TRBJ1-2, with D maybe TRBD1 (6 bases). V gave up 6 bases and J gave up 5 bases, with 7 bases separating them. CDR1 and CDR2 (germline): MDHEN, SYDVKM. This CDR3 is 11 amino acids long. The CDR3 bases that were read are TGTGCCAGCAGAGGGGGATATGGC. This gives the protein CASRGGYG. The full CDR3 sequence reads CASRGGYGYTF.

Worth noting for this clone: The read ends 3 residues early relative to the CDR3; the germline J gene fills the gap. This rearrangement joins TRBV20-1 to TRBJ2-7; 13 bases line up with TRBD2. Unmatched junction bases numbered 7, after V lost 4 bases and J lost 4 bases. In germline, CDR1 is DFQATT, CDR2 SNEGSKA (reference sequence). The CDR3 has 15 amino acids. This CDR3 is CSAKRLAGGIYEQYF. The CDR3 bases that were read are TGCAGTGCTAAGCGACTAGCGGGGGGAATATACGAG.

Notes on this clone: The CDR3 extends 3 residues past the end of the read, so its final part is completed from the germline J gene. V gene TRBV5-8 combines with J gene TRBJ1-3; 8 nucleotides match TRBD1. Germline CDR1 is SGHTS and CDR2 is YDEGEE. V shed 4 bases, J shed 2 bases, and the junction held 5 bases outside the gene matches. This CDR3 has 15 amino acids. Incomplete CDR3 DNA: TGTGCCAGCAGCGCCGGACAGGGAACTGGAAACACC. Translated, it gives CASSAGQGTGNT. The CDR3 in full is CASSAGQGTGNTIYF.

Note on this clone: The read is 3 residues too short to cover the CDR3 end, so that end is filled in from the germline J gene. The rearrangement uses TRBV7-2 and TRBJ1-4; 8 bases agree with TRBD1. Germline V gene sequence: CDR1 SGHTA, CDR2 FQGNSA. The V segment lost 5 bases and the J segment 8 bases; nucleotides outside the gene matches: 10. This CDR3 region has 15 residues. CDR3 region: CASSRQGQEDEKLFF. The sequenced CDR3 bases are TGTGCCAGCAGCCGACAGGGGCAGGAGGACGAAAAA.

In terms of frequency, this clone is medium-sized (0.01 to 0.1%). The DNA ends 3 residues before the CDR3 does, and the rest of the CDR3 is filled in from the germline J gene. This chain connects TRBV5-6 to TRBJ2-4; TRBD1 aligns across 8 bases. The CDR3 totals 11 residues. The germline CDR1 and CDR2 sequences are SGHDT and YYEEEE. The DNA read from the CDR3 is TGTGCCAGCAGCACGGACAGGGAT. This sequence encodes CASSTDRD. The full CDR3 is CASSTDRDQYF.

CDR3 DNA, as far as it was read: TGCGCCAGCAGCCAGGGCTTCACTGAA. Its translation: CASSQGFTE. The entire CDR3 sequence reads CASSQGFTEAFF. V is TRBV4-1 and J is TRBJ1-1; D gene ambiguous. The read terminates 3 residues before the CDR3 end, so the remaining end is supplied by the germline J gene. The CDR3 is made up of 12 amino acids. The germline CDR1 and CDR2 sequences are MGHRA and YSYEKL. V lost 3 bases and J 4 bases, leaving 6 bases between the germline ends.

CDR3 bases read: TGTGCTAGTGGTTTGCTGGGACAGGATAACTATGGC. Protein product: CASGLLGQDNYG. The full CDR3 protein reads CASGLLGQDNYGYTF. V gene TRBV12-5 combines with J gene TRBJ1-2, with 8 positions matching TRBD1. The DNA ends 3 residues before the CDR3 does, and the rest of the CDR3 is filled in from the germline J gene. Trimming took 2 bases from V and 1 from J; bases not matched to a gene: 3. The CDR3 runs 15 residues. Germline assignment: CDR1 LGHNT and CDR2 FRNRAP.

As to this clone: The read ends 3 residues shy of where the CDR3 ends; the end is completed using the germline J gene. This rearrangement joins TRBV19 to TRBJ2-7; D ambiguous. Trimming shortened V by 3 bases and J by 5 bases, and 5 bases separated the two germline ends. Germline CDR1 and CDR2: LNHDA and SQIVND (reference sequence). The CDR3 spans 11 residues. The CDR3 protein is CASSILNEQYF. CDR3 DNA (partial): TGTGCCAGTAGTATTCTTAACGAG.